The 25 T cell receptor beta chains listed next were all sequenced from one sample in a study of blood T cells in healthy people across ages (dated by TCRdb to about 2015). Library preparation used 5' RACE. The sequencing machine was an Illumina HiSeq 2500. A second PCR of roughly 7 to 11 cycles was performed with a sample-barcoded 5' primer and a J-beta primer mix. The public reads were reprocessed in TCRdb via fastp at Q25 and MiXCR, keeping in-frame beta chains. Each entry merges the rows of one CDR3 protein and shows their most common DNA and genes. The sample table shows 550,000 to 750,000 distinct CDR3 sequences, and around 21% are seen once. The ten most abundant clones make up 3.5% to 4% of the sample. Material: blood. All receptors derive from a man between 65 and 85 years old in good health.

In this sample, this clonotype turned up a few times. This chain connects TRBV5-1 to TRBJ2-1, with D possibly being TRBD2 (6 bases). V was pared by 0 bases and J by 5 bases, with 12 bases between. This CDR3 has 15 residues. Germline V gene lookup returns CDR1 SGHRS and CDR2 YFSETQ. This chain's CDR3 is CASSLVREAHNEQFF. CDR3 coding DNA: TGCGCCAGCAGCTTGGTGAGGGAGGCTCACAATGAGCAGTTCTTC.

The table lists this clonotype with a few counts. This sequence joins TRBV6-2 or TRBV6-3 and TRBJ2-3, with a possible D match to TRBD2 (6 bases). The CDR3 has 13 residues. CDR1 MNHEY and CDR2 SVGEGT come from the germline V gene. The V gene lost 5 bases and the J gene lost 5 bases, with 11 bases spanning the gap. The CDR3 DNA sequence: TGTGCCAGCAGTCGGGACTTGTTAGATACGCAGTATTTT. It codes for CASSRDLLDTQYF.

CDR3 amino acids: CSARQGGGQGGEKLFF. CDR3 in DNA: TGCAGTGCTCGACAAGGGGGGGGACAGGGAGGTGAAAAACTGTTTTTT. The V and J genes are TRBV20-1 and TRBJ1-4, with 9 nucleotides matching TRBD1. V was clipped by 5 bases and J by 7 bases; unmatched bases: 14. Germline CDR1 DFQATT, CDR2 SNEGSKA (reference sequence). This CDR3 region has 16 residues.

The J gene is TRBJ2-7, the V gene TRBV7-6, with 7 bases matching TRBD1. Germline values: CDR1 SGHVS, CDR2 FNYEAQ. The J segment lost 2 bases and the V segment lost 4 bases, leaving 5 bases of the junction unmatched. The CDR3 consists of 14 residues. DNA for the CDR3: TGTGCCAGCAGCTCAAGGGGACAGCCCTACGAGCAGTACTTC. This gives the protein CASSSRGQPYEQYF. Based on the CDR3 plus reference TRBV7-6 and TRBJ2-7, the full variable domain is GAGVSQSPRYKVTKRGQDVALRCDPISGHVSLYWYRQALGQGPEFLTYFNYEAQQDKSGLPNDRFSAERPEGSISTLTIQRTEQRDSAMYRCASSSRGQPYEQYFGPGTRLTVT.

This chain connects TRBV24-1 to TRBJ2-5; 8 nucleotides match TRBD1. V shed 4 bases and J 4 bases; nucleotides not matched to a gene: 7. Germline V gene lookup returns CDR1 KGHDR and CDR2 SFDVKD. The CDR3 has 15 amino acids. The CDR3 DNA follows: TGTGCCACCAGTGACGGACAGGGTCTTACAGAGACCCAGTACTTC. This gives the protein CATSDGQGLTETQYF.

This clonotype came up a few times. This sequence joins TRBV20-1 and TRBJ2-7, with 10 bases lining up with TRBD2. This CDR3 is built from 14 residues. Germline V gene sequence: CDR1 DFQATT, CDR2 SNEGSKA (reference sequence). J lost 1 base, V lost 5 bases, and 5 bases had no gene match. This CDR3 reads CSASLAGASYEQYF. CDR3 nucleotides: TGCAGTGCTTCTCTAGCGGGAGCATCCTACGAGCAGTACTTC.

This clonotype was seen at least ten times. J is TRBJ1-2 and V is TRBV4-3, with TRBD1 matching 9 bases. The germline gives CDR1 LGHNA, CDR2 YSLEER. The CDR3 length is 16 residues. V lost 1 base, J lost 7 bases, and 10 bases stayed unmatched. CDR3 sequence reads: CASSQGPDRGGSGYTF. The CDR3 region has the DNA TGCGCCAGCAGCCAAGGACCGGACAGGGGCGGGTCTGGCTACACCTTC.

This clonotype was observed a few times. The gene calls are TRBV28 and TRBJ2-2; D remains unclear. CDR1 is MDHEN, CDR2 SYDVKM, per germline. V was pared by 8 bases and J by 4 bases, with 8 bases between. The CDR3 consists of 12 residues. In DNA, the CDR3 is TGTGCCAGCTCGGAGCTCACCGGGGAGCTGTTTTTT. Protein sequence: CASSELTGELFF.

This clonotype occurred a few times. This chain connects TRBV5-5 to TRBJ2-7; TRBD2 matches at 7 bases. Germline V gene data show CDR1 as SGHKS and CDR2 as YYEKEE (reference sequence). The CDR3 length is 16 residues. J lost 4 bases, V lost 5 bases, and 15 bases had no gene match. The chain's CDR3 is CASSGLPGGSRYEQYF. In nucleotides, the CDR3 is TGTGCCAGCAGTGGACTGCCAGGCGGGAGTCGGTACGAGCAGTACTTC.

This clonotype was observed a few times. The J gene is TRBJ2-7, the V gene TRBV3-1, with no clear D. With 5 bases removed from V and 3 bases from J, the gap between germline ends came to 5 bases. Germline V lookup: CDR1 LGHDT, CDR2 YNNKEL (reference sequence). The CDR3 has 11 residues. DNA of the CDR3: TGTGCCAGCAGCAACTTCTACGAGCAGTACTTC. Amino acids: CASSNFYEQYF.

There are many counts of this clonotype. The rearrangement joins TRBV14 to TRBJ1-2, with TRBD1 identical over 10 bases. The germline V gene encodes CDR1 SGHDN and CDR2 FVKESK. The V segment lost 3 bases and the J segment 3 bases; nucleotides outside the gene matches: 1. This CDR3 region has 14 residues. CDR3 sequence: CASSQTGGYYGYTF. CDR3 coding DNA: TGTGCCAGCAGCCAGACAGGGGGCTACTATGGCTACACCTTC.

This clonotype appeared a few times. V and J are TRBV20-1 and TRBJ2-1, with TRBD2 identical over 10 bases. V shed 6 bases, J shed 6 bases, and the junction held 8 bases outside the gene matches. This CDR3 has 14 residues. CDR1 and CDR2 (germline): DFQATT, SNEGSKA (reference sequence). CDR3 bases: TGCAGTGCAAAAAGCGGGAGGGCCTCCAATGAGCAGTTCTTC. It encodes CSAKSGRASNEQFF.

This clonotype has a handful of counts. This sequence joins TRBV7-2 and TRBJ2-7, with TRBD2 identical over 7 bases. Losses at the gene ends were 5 bases for V and 4 bases for J; bases not matched to a gene: 8. This CDR3 spans 14 amino acids. The germline CDR1 and CDR2 sequences are SGHTA and FQGNSA. The CDR3 loop reads CASSDPGLLYEQYF. The CDR3 DNA reads as TGTGCCAGCAGCGATCCGGGACTACTATACGAGCAGTACTTC.

V gene TRBV9 combines with J gene TRBJ1-4, with a weak D call TRBD1 (5 bases). Per germline, CDR1 SGDLS and CDR2 YYNGEE. The CDR3 length is 15 residues. Trimming pared 0 bases from V and 8 bases from J, leaving 14 bases between. The CDR3 spells CASSVAGLSSEKLFF. The CDR3 nucleotides are TGTGCCAGCAGCGTAGCAGGGCTGAGTAGCGAAAAACTGTTTTTT.

Only one count was recorded for this clonotype. The rearrangement links TRBV7-2 to TRBJ2-3; 10 bases map to TRBD2. This CDR3 is built from 15 residues. Trimming removed 5 bases from V and 5 bases from J; junction bases left unmatched: 7. Germline assignment: CDR1 SGHTA and CDR2 FQGNSA. The CDR3 DNA follows: TGTGCCAGCAGCCCACCGGGACTAGCGCTAGATACGCAGTATTTT. Translated: CASSPPGLALDTQYF.

This clonotype was detected a few times. The chain joins TRBV12-3 or TRBV12-4 to TRBJ2-7; 14 bases align to TRBD2. The J segment lost 3 bases and the V segment lost 6 bases, leaving 7 bases of the junction unmatched. The CDR3 extends over 16 amino acids. CDR3 in amino acids: CASRPGTSGSLYEQYF. The DNA for the CDR3 is TGTGCCAGCAGGCCCGGGACTAGCGGGAGTCTCTACGAGCAGTACTTC.

This clonotype has a count of ten or more. The chain combines TRBV20-1 with TRBJ2-2, with D possibly TRBD2 on 5 matching bases. The CDR3 has 14 amino acids. Germline loops: CDR1 DFQATT, CDR2 SNEGSKA (reference sequence). Trimming removed 2 bases from V and 1 base from J, with 8 bases in between. The CDR3 nucleotides are TGCAGTGCTAGAACCGGGGTGAACACCGGGGAGCTGTTTTTT. It translates to CSARTGVNTGELFF.

This clonotype has a handful of counts. The CDR3 region is CAISESPSGSGETQYF. In DNA, the CDR3 is TGTGCCATCAGTGAGTCGCCTAGCGGGAGTGGAGAGACCCAGTACTTC. The chain employs TRBV10-3 and TRBJ2-5; 10 nucleotides line up with TRBD2. This CDR3 is built from 16 residues. The V gene's germline CDR1 is ENHRY and CDR2 SYGVKD. The V segment lost 0 bases and the J segment 4 bases; nucleotides outside the gene matches: 5.

This clonotype occurred a few times. The chain recombines TRBV11-2 with TRBJ2-7; 8 bases line up with TRBD1. CDR1 SGHAT and CDR2 FQNNGV come from the germline V gene. There are 16 residues in the CDR3. V gave up 4 bases and J gave up 3 bases; unmatched junction bases: 11. The CDR3 region has the DNA TGTGCCAGCAGCTCCCGGACAGGGTCAGGGCTCTACGAGCAGTACTTC. Translated: CASSSRTGSGLYEQYF.

This clonotype has only a few counts. The V call is TRBV20-1, the J call TRBJ2-1; 9 positions match TRBD2. CDR3 length equals 16 residues. Per the germline V gene, CDR1 is DFQATT and CDR2 is SNEGSKA (reference sequence). V was clipped by 3 bases and J by 7 bases; unmatched bases: 13. Here the CDR3 DNA reads TGCAGTGCTAGCGATGGGCGGGGGGGGACTTCTAATGAGCAGTTCTTC. Residues: CSASDGRGGTSNEQFF.

The rearrangement joins TRBV28 to TRBJ1-3, with a tentative D call TRBD1 (5 bases). This CDR3 has 12 residues. V lost 3 bases, J lost 7 bases, and 7 bases lay in between. The germline V gene has CDR1 MDHEN and CDR2 SYDVKM. CDR3 sequence: CASSFGGNTIYF. The DNA for the CDR3 is TGTGCCAGCAGTTTTGGGGGGAACACCATATATTTT. Supplemented by reference TRBV28 and TRBJ1-3, the full variable domain reads DVKVTQSSRYLVKRTGEKVFLECVQDMDHENMFWYRQDPGLGLRLIYFSYDVKMKEKGDIPEGYSVSREKKERFSLILESASTNQTSMYLCASSFGGNTIYFGEGSWLTVV.

V usage is TRBV5-1 and J usage is TRBJ1-4; tentative D call: TRBD1 (6 bases). Germline V gene data show CDR1 as SGHRS and CDR2 as YFSETQ. With 4 bases removed from V and 7 bases from J, the gap between germline ends came to 11 bases. The CDR3 has 13 residues. The chain's CDR3 is CASSPTGTEKLFF. The CDR3 bases are TGCGCCAGCAGCCCGACAGGTACTGAAAAACTGTTTTTT.

Note on this clonotype: Compared with germline, one end of the junction differs, possibly owing to a read error. The chain has TRBV9 and TRBJ2-5, with D perhaps matching TRBD1 or TRBD2 (5 bases each). The CDR3 length is 15 residues. The germline V gene has CDR1 SGDLS and CDR2 YYNGEE. The CDR3 DNA reads as TGTGCCAGCAGCGTAGAGCAGGGTCGGTGGGAGACCCCGTACTTC. This gives the protein CASSVEQGRWETPYF.

This clonotype was seen only a few times. CDR3 region: CASSVAQPQHF. CDR3 in DNA: TGTGCCAGCAGCGTGGCTCAGCCCCAGCATTTT. The chain uses TRBV28 and TRBJ1-5; no reliable D call. V was pared by 6 bases and J by 6 bases, with 6 bases between. The germline V gene has CDR1 MDHEN and CDR2 SYDVKM. The CDR3 has 11 amino acids.

This clonotype has just a few counts. The rearrangement links TRBV28 to TRBJ2-7, with a tentative D call TRBD2 (5 bases). Germline assignment: CDR1 MDHEN and CDR2 SYDVKM. V was clipped by 5 bases and J by 4 bases, with 15 bases between them. This CDR3 spans 14 amino acids. The CDR3 is CASSPSPDLYEQYF. CDR3 nucleotide sequence: TGTGCCAGCAGTCCCTCCCCGGACTTATACGAGCAGTACTTC.